The entry below gives a single T cell receptor (beta chain) sequence along with its context. Here immunoSEQ multiplex PCR was the method, and the copy in TCRdb shows in-frame clones only, minus some. Of 150,000 to 200,000 clones listed, more than 80% are singletons. This record comes from a study of blood T cell repertoires in COVID-19. Study-wide background: The analysed material was cDNA or gDNA that came from T cells, B-cell-depleted T cells, or PBMCs.

V was clipped by 1 base and J by 8 bases, with 8 bases between them. Germline V gene lookup returns CDR1 SGHTA and CDR2 FQGNSA. The CDR3 is made up of 13 amino acids. The receptor was derived from a man aged 60 to 75 with acute or convalescent COVID-19. What was sequenced was peripheral blood. The chain joins TRBV7-2 to TRBJ1-4; D not resolved. CDR3: CASSLEEWEKLFF. CDR3 bases: TGTGCCAGCAGCTTAGAAGAGTGGGAAAAACTGTTTTTT.